This T cell receptor beta chain is from a study of lymphopenia after photon versus proton radiotherapy. Findings and caveats of the study: In patients who died, overall survival fell as post-nadir TCR diversity dropped more. After the lymphocyte nadir, photon-treated repertoires showed oligoclonal expansion, especially of CD8+ Temra cells. Under photons, naive T cells and diversity fell while effector/memory populations rose. Survival link was tested only in deceased patients; proton benefit remains a possibility.

Trimming removed 3 bases from V and 5 bases from J; junction bases left unmatched: 5. CDR3 length equals 15 residues. The germline V gene has CDR1 SGHDT and CDR2 YYEEEE. Clones were read by immunoSEQ multiplex PCR, and TCRdb kept only the in-frame ones, dropping some. The table records approximately 24,000 clones, 90% of them present only once. Comments on this clone: Its target is unknown.

Here the sequenced sample was peripheral blood, taken from a patient treated with photon-based radiotherapy. The receptor comes from a woman between 45 and 65 years old with cholangiocarcinoma. The V gene is TRBV5-6, the J gene TRBJ2-1, with 10 bases matching TRBD2. The CDR3 DNA follows: TGTGCCAGCAGCTCACTAGCGGGGCTTCACAATGAGCAGTTCTTC. This codes for CASSSLAGLHNEQFF.